This paragraph covers one T cell receptor (beta chain) sequence. What antigen it recognizes has not been identified. Nothing much larger sits one base from this clone, and base qualities are not available. V and J lose 4 bases and 0 bases, and a span of 16 bases separates them. The CDR3 numbers 16 residues from cysteine through phenylalanine. CDR3 DNA is the only sequence kept; it has 48 bases, read in frame from the first base. CDR1 LGHDT and CDR2 YNNKEL were looked up in the germline V gene (reference sequence). The sample was run on an Illumina NovaSeq 6000. TCR cDNA was synthesized by 5'RACE template switching, which introduced a universal primer site and unique molecular identifiers. cDNA synthesis was primed from both the TCR alpha and TCR beta constant segments. Library amplification involved two PCR steps, and the second step added sample barcodes and sequencing adapters. Sequencing of libraries was done on Illumina HiSeq 2500 (2x100 bp) or NovaSeq (2x150 bp). The paper's data handling went like this. MIGEC handled demultiplexing of reads and collapsing into UMI consensus sequences, while MiXCR performed V(D)J alignment. Using edgeR on replicate PBMC samples, clonotypes were called vaccine-responding if FDR was below 0.01 and the log2 fold change was above 5 up to day 15. Each bulk clonotype received a CD4 or CD8 identity based on whether the sequenced CD4 or CD8 repertoire contained that clonotype at higher abundance. In-frame beta chains were kept once TCRdb had trimmed the public reads at Q25 with fastp and called clones with MiXCR. Entries are consolidated by CDR3 protein sequence, retaining the most common genes and DNA. The V and J calls reflect TCRdb's pipeline rather than the authors' work. Within this sample are about 170,000 distinct CDR3 sequences, with 11% of them counted one time only. The ten largest clones add up to 36% of the sample.

These data are taken from a study of T cells after yellow fever vaccination (dated by TCRdb to the late 2010s). Background on the whole study: Libraries from fractions with low cell numbers were prepared with the SMART-Seq v4 Ultra Low Input RNA kit. To track T-cell clones before and after primary and booster YFV17D yellow fever vaccination, bulk TCR alpha and beta repertoires were sequenced longitudinally. Two healthy male donors, one aged 18 to 30 and one aged 30 to 39 years, were included in the cohort. Blood samples were taken at several timepoints before and after primary and secondary immunization, and bulk PBMC replicates and cell subsets were isolated.

The treatment or condition label for this specimen denotes: live attenuated yellow fever vaccine strain. PBMCs were isolated from peripheral blood using a standard Ficoll-Paque protocol. CD4 and CD8 T-cell fractions were isolated with Dynabeads CD4 and CD8 positive selection kits. TriZol was used to extract RNA from bulk PBMCs, CD4 and CD8 fractions, and dextramer-positive and dextramer-negative fractions. On the study overall, not on this receptor specifically: The secondary T-cell response was weaker than the primary response but faster, peaking on day 5 instead of day 15. A small share of clonotypes occurred in both CD4 and CD8 compartments, likely arising from convergent recombination. FACS-sorted repertoires could contain abundant contaminating clonotypes from the bulk population, so computational filtering was required. Most clones expanded after primary vaccination were re-detected after the booster (just under 97% of CD4 and around 88% of CD8), suggesting broad memory maintenance. Only two donors were included in the study, so the extent to which the findings can be generalized is limited.

Source: CD8+ T cells sorted from PBMCs, taken 15 days after the yellow fever booster vaccination. The TCR originated in a man younger than 35 who received the YFV17D yellow fever vaccine. The chain joins TRBV3-1 to TRBJ2-7; the D match is possibly TRBD1 or TRBD2, with 5 bases aligned in each. The CDR3 corresponds to CASSPYTGTVSYEQYF. The DNA reads TGTGCCAGCAGCCCTTATACCGGGACGGTCTCCTACGAGCAGTACTTC.